This entry features one T cell receptor beta chain sequence. Before extraction, the whole blood was not fractionated, and total RNA was taken from it. The V and J ends lost 6 bases and 7 bases respectively, with 22 bases between them. The length of the CDR3 is 16 residues. Germline V gene sequence: CDR1 MNHNY, CDR2 SVGAGI (reference sequence). The sample comes from a study of human T cells and chemical hapten exposure. Original processing methods: From around 25,000 to 690,000 TCRs were found per sample, with a median of approximately 96,000. From the 5' RACE reads, TCRdb called clonotypes with MiXCR, one entry per CDR3 protein. TCRdb's processing, not the authors' own work, is the source of the V and J calls. The table has approximately 81,000 distinct CDR3 sequences, roughly 7.7% seen once.

The receptor comes from a male donor in good health. The chain recombines TRBV6-6 with TRBJ2-1; D might be TRBD1 or TRBD2, each matching 6 bases. The CDR3 DNA sequence: TGTGCCAGCAGCCGAAGAGAGGCAGGGGAGGTAAATGAGCAGTTCTTC. It translates to CASSRREAGEVNEQFF.